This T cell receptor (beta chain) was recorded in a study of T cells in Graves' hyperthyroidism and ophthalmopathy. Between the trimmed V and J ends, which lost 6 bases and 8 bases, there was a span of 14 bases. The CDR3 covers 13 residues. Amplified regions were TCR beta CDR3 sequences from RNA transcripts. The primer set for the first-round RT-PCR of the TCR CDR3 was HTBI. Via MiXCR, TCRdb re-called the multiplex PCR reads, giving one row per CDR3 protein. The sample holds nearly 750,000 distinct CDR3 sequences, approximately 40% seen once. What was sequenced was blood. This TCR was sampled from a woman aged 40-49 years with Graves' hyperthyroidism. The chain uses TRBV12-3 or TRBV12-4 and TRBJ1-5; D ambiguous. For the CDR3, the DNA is TGTGCCAGCAGACTAGGGAAATTGGAGCCCCAGCATTTT. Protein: CASRLGKLEPQHF.